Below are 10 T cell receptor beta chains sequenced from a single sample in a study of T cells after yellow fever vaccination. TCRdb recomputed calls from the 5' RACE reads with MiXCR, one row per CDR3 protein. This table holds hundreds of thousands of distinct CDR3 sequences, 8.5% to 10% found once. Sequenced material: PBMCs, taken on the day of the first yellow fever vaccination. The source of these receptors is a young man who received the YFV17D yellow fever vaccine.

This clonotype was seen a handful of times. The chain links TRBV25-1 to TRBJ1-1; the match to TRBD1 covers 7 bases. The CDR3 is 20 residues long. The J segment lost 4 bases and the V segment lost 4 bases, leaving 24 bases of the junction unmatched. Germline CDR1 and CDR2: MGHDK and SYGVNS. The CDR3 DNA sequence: TGTGCCAGCAGTGGAGGGCGACAGGGTGGAAGTGGGGTCGGGGGCACTGAAGCTTTCTTT. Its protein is CASSGGRQGGSGVGGTEAFF.

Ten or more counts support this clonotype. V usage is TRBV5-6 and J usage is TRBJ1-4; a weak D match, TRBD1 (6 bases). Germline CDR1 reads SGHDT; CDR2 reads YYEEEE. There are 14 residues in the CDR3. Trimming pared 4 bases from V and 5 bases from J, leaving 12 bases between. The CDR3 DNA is TGTGCCAGCAGCCAGATCGACAGGAATGAAAAACTGTTTTTT. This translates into CASSQIDRNEKLFF. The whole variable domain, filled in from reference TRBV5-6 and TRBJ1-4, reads DAGVTQSPTHLIKTRGQQVTLRCSPKSGHDTVSWYQQALGQGPQFIFQYYEEEERQRGNFPDRFSGHQFPNYSSELNVNALLLGDSALYLCASSQIDRNEKLFFGSGTQLSVL.

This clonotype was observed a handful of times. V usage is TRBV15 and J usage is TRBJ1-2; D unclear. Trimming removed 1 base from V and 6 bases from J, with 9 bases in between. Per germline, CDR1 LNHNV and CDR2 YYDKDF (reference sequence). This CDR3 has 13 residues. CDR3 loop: CATSRGTEDGYTF. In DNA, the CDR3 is TGTGCCACCAGCAGAGGGACGGAAGATGGCTACACCTTC.

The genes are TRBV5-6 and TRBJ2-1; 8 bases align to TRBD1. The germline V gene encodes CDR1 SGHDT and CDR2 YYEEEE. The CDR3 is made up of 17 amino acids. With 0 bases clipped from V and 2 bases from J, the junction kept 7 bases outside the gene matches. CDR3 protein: CASSLEWGQATYNEQFF. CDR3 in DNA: TGTGCCAGCAGCTTGGAATGGGGACAGGCCACCTACAATGAGCAGTTCTTC.

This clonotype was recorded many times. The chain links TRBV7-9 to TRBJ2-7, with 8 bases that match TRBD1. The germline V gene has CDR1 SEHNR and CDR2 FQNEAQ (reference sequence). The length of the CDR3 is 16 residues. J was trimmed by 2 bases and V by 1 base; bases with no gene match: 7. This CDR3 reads CASSLGGVQGAYEQYF. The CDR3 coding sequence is TGTGCCAGCAGCTTAGGGGGGGTACAGGGGGCCTACGAGCAGTACTTC. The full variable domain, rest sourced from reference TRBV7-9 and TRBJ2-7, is DTGVSQNPRHKITKRGQNVTFRCDPISEHNRLYWYRQTLGQGPEFLTYFQNEAQLEKSRLLSDRFSAERPKGSFSTLEIQRTEQGDSAMYLCASSLGGVQGAYEQYFGPGTRLTVT.

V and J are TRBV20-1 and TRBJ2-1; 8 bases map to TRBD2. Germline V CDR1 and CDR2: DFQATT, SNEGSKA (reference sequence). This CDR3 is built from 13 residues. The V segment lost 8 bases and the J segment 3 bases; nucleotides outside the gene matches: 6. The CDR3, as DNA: TGCAGTCTCAGCGGGGGACACTACAATGAGCAGTTCTTC. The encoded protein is CSLSGGHYNEQFF.

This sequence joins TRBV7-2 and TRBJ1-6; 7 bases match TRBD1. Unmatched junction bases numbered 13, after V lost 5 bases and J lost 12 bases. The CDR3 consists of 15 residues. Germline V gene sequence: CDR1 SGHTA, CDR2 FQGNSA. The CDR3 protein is CASSRRDSQRGPLHF. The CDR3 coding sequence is TGTGCCAGCAGCCGTAGGGACAGCCAAAGGGGACCCCTCCACTTT.

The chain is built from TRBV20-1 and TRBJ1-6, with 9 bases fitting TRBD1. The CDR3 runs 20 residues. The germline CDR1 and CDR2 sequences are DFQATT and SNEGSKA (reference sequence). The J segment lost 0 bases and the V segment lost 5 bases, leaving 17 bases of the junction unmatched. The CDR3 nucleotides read TGCAGTGCTGTGGGGAGGGACAGGGAATCGAAAGTCTCCTATAATTCACCCCTCCACTTT. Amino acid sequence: CSAVGRDRESKVSYNSPLHF.

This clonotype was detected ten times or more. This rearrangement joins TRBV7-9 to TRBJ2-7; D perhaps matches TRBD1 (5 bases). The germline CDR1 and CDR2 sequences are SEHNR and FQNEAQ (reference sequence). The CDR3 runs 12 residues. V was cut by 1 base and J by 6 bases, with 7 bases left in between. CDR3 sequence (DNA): TGTGCCAGCAGCTTAGAGGGGTCCGAGCAGTACTTC. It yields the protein CASSLEGSEQYF.

The CDR3 region is CASSMGQGGYNEQFF. In nucleotides, the CDR3 is TGTGCCAGCTCAATGGGACAGGGGGGCTACAATGAGCAGTTCTTC. The V and J genes are TRBV5-5 and TRBJ2-1, with 11 bases matching TRBD1. V lost 7 bases, J lost 3 bases, and 6 bases stayed unmatched. Germline loops: CDR1 SGHKS, CDR2 YYEKEE (reference sequence). The CDR3 runs to 15 residues.